This T cell receptor (beta chain) was recovered during a study of shared clonotypes between healthy human individuals. Notes on the study in general: The authors expected sequencing depth to affect clonotype sharing among donors. Only blood samples were collected, and tissue repertoires likely differ.

V dropped 2 bases and J dropped 0; count of bases not matched to a gene: 2. Germline-derived CDR1 and CDR2 are KGHSH and LQKENI. This CDR3 has 17 residues. Sequencing was at deep level. Data came from immunoSEQ multiplex PCR; TCRdb stores just in-frame clones and leaves some out. In the table there are 600,000 to 700,000 clones, roughly 72% of which are singletons. Notes on this clone: Its specificity is unknown.

Sequenced material: memory CD4+ T cells sorted from blood. Specified subset: CD45RA-negative fraction. The genes are TRBV18 and TRBJ2-6, with 9 bases that match TRBD2. The origin of this receptor is a woman aged 25 to 39 in good health. Here the CDR3 reads CASSPSSGISGANVLTF. The CDR3 region has the DNA TGTGCCAGCTCACCATCTAGCGGGATCTCTGGGGCCAACGTCCTGACTTTC.